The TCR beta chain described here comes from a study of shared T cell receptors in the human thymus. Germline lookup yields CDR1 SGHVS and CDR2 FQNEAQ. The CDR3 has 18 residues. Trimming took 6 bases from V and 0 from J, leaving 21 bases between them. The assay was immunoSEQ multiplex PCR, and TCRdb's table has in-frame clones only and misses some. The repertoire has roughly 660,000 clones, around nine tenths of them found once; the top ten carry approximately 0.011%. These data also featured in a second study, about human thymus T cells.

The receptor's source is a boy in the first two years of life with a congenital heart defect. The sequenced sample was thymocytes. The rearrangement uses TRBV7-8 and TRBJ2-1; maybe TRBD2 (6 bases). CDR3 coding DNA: TGTGCCAGCAGGCCAGGCGGGGCGCCAACCATCTCCTACAATGAGCAGTTCTTC. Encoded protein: CASRPGGAPTISYNEQFF.